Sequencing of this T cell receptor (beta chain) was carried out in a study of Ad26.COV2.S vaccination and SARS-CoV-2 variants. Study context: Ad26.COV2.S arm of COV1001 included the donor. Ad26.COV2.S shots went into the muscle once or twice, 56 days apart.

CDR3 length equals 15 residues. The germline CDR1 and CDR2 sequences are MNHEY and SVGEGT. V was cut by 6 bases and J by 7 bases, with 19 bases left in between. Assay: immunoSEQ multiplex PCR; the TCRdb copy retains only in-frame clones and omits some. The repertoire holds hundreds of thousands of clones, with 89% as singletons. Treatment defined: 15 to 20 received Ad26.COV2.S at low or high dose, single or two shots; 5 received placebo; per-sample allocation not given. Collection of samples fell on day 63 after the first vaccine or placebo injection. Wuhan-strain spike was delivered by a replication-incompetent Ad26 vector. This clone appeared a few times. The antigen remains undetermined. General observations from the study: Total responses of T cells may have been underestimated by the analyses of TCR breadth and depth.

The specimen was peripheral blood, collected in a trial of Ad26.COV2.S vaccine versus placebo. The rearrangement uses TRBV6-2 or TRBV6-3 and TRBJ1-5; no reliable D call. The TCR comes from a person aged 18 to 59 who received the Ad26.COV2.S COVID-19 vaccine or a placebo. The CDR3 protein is CASSPSRLPLQPQHF. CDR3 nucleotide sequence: TGTGCCAGCAGCCCTAGCCGCCTCCCCCTCCAGCCCCAGCATTTT.